This T cell receptor beta chain was recovered during a study of blood T cell repertoires in COVID-19. The table came from immunoSEQ multiplex PCR; TCRdb's copy has only in-frame clones and leaves some out. The sample gives around 190,000 clones, roughly 81% of which show up once; approximately 10% is in the top ten. Per the germline V gene, CDR1 is LGHNA and CDR2 is YNFKEQ. With V trimmed by 0 bases and J by 1 base, 4 bases remained unmatched. The CDR3 consists of 17 residues. The chain joins TRBV4-2 to TRBJ2-3; 10 nucleotides match TRBD2. The sequence was collected from a middle-aged woman with COVID-19, enrolled during active disease. Material: peripheral blood. The chain's CDR3 is CASSQESGTSGTDTQYF. Here the CDR3 DNA reads TGTGCCAGCAGCCAAGAGTCTGGGACTAGCGGCACAGATACGCAGTATTTT.